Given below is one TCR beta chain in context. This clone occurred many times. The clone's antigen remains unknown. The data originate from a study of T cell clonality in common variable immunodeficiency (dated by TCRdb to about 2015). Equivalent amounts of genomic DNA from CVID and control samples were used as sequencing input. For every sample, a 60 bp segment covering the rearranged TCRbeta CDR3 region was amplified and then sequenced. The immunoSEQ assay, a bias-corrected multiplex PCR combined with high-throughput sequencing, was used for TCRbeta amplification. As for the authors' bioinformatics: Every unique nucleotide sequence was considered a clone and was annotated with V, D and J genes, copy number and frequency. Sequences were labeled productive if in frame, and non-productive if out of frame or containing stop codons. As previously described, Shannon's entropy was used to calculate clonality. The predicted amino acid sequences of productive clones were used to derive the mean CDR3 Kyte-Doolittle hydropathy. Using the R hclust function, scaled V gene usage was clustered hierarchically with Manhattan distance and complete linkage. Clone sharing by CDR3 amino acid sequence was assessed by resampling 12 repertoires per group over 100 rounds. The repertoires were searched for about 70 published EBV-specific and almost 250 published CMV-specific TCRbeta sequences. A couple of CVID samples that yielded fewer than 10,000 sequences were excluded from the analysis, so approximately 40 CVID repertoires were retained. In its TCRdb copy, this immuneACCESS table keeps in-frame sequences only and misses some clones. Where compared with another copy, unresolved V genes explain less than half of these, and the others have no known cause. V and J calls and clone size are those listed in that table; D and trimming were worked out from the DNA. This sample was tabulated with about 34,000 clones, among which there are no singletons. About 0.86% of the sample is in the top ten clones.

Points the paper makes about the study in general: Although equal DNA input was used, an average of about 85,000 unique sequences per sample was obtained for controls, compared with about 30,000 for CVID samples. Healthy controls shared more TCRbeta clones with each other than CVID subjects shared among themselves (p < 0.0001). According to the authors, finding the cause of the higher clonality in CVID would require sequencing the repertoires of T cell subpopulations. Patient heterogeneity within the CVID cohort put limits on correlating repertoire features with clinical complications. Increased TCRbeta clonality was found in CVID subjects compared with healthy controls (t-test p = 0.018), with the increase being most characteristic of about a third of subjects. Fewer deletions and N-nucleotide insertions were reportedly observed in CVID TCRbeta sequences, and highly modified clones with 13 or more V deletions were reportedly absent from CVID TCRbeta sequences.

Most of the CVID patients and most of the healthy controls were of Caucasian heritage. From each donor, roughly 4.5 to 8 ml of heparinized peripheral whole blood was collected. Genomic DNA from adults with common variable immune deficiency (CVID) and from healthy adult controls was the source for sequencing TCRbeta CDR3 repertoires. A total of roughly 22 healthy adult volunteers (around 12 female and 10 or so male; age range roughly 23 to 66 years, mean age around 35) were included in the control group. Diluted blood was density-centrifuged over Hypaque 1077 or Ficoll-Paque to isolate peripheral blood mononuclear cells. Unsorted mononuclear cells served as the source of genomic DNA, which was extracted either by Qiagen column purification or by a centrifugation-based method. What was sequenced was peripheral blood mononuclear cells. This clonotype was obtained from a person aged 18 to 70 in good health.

CDR3 DNA, as far as it was read: TGCGCCAGCAGCCCGAGGGGCGTGAACACTGAA. This gives the protein CASSPRGVNTE. The full CDR3 protein reads CASSPRGVNTEAFF. The V and J genes are TRBV4-1 and TRBJ1-1, with TRBD1 tentatively as D gene (5 bases match). The read terminates 3 residues ahead of where the CDR3 ends, so the germline J gene completes it. Trimming removed 4 bases from V and 0 bases from J, leaving 9 bases between the germline ends. The CDR3, cysteine through phenylalanine, is 14 amino acids long. The CDR3 was read in part: 33 bases, with the frame set at base 1. For CDR1 and CDR2, the germline V gene lists MGHRA and YSYEKL.